The 14 T cell receptor beta chains below were found in one sample sequenced in a study of T cell responses to AZD1222 COVID-19 vaccine. The protocol was immunoSEQ multiplex PCR, while the TCRdb copy is restricted to in-frame clones and leaves out a portion. The sample contains approximately 140,000 clones, about 89% of which appear only once. Sequencing was performed on peripheral blood, taken on day 0 of AZD1222 vaccination. Receptors originate from an adult in good health.

This rearrangement joins TRBV12-3 or TRBV12-4 to TRBJ2-1; a possible D gene is TRBD1 (5 bases). Between the trimmed V and J ends, which lost 3 bases and 9 bases, there was a span of 12 bases. The CDR3 length is 13 residues. The CDR3 DNA reads TGTGCCAGCAGTTTCCCTACAGGTATTGAGCAGTTCTTC. Translating it yields CASSFPTGIEQFF.

The V call is TRBV5-1, the J call TRBJ2-3, with D maybe TRBD2 (5 bases). The CDR3 length is 15 residues. The germline V gene has CDR1 SGHRS and CDR2 YFSETQ. Trimming removed 1 base from V and 0 bases from J, with 9 bases in between. CDR3 nucleotide sequence: TGCGCCAGCAGCTTGTTAGGAGGCAGCACAGATACGCAGTATTTT. The encoded protein is CASSLLGGSTDTQYF.

This chain links TRBV15 with TRBJ2-1; 10 bases match TRBD2. This CDR3 has 18 residues. Per germline, CDR1 LNHNV and CDR2 YYDKDF (reference sequence). Germline trimming cut 1 base from V and 7 bases from J; bases unmatched to any gene: 13. CDR3 sequence reads: CATSRALAGVTAVNEQFF. The CDR3 nucleotides read TGTGCCACCAGCAGAGCCCTAGCGGGGGTAACGGCCGTGAATGAGCAGTTCTTC.

The V gene is TRBV7-2, the J gene TRBJ1-4; possibly TRBD1 for D (5 bases). Germline-derived CDR1 and CDR2 are SGHTA and FQGNSA. The V and J ends lost 1 base and 8 bases respectively, with 11 bases between them. This CDR3 has 14 amino acids. The DNA of the CDR3 is TGTGCCAGCAGCTTAGGAGGGGTCGGAGAAAAACTGTTTTTT. Translating gives CASSLGGVGEKLFF.

This rearrangement joins TRBV3-1 (or the pseudogene TRBV3-2) to TRBJ1-2, with D maybe TRBD1 (5 bases). Germline V CDR1 and CDR2: LGHDT, YNNKEL (reference sequence). V was pared by 4 bases and J by 8 bases, with 14 bases between. The CDR3 has 13 amino acids. This chain's CDR3 is CASSPQAPPGYTF. The CDR3 DNA sequence: TGTGCCAGCAGCCCACAGGCCCCGCCCGGCTACACCTTC.

This clone has only one observation. The rearrangement joins TRBV7-9 to TRBJ1-1; D is unresolved. The CDR3 has 12 residues. Germline values: CDR1 SEHNR, CDR2 FQNEAQ (reference sequence). Between the trimmed V and J ends, which lost 5 bases and 7 bases, there was a span of 11 bases. The CDR3: CASSPRTFEAFF. The CDR3 bases are TGTGCCAGCAGCCCGCGGACTTTTGAAGCTTTCTTT. The complete variable domain, with remaining parts taken from reference TRBV7-9 and TRBJ1-1, reads DTGVSQNPRHKITKRGQNVTFRCDPISEHNRLYWYRQTLGQGPEFLTYFQNEAQLEKSRLLSDRFSAERPKGSFSTLEIQRTEQGDSAMYLCASSPRTFEAFFGQGTRLTVV.

The genes are TRBV6-4 and TRBJ2-1; TRBD1 matches at 8 bases. V was pared by 5 bases and J by 6 bases, with 15 bases of the junction left unmatched. CDR1 and CDR2 (germline): MRHNA, SNTAGT. This CDR3 is 17 amino acids long. The CDR3 loop reads CASSPPRTGWFLNEQFF. The DNA for the CDR3 is TGTGCCAGCAGTCCTCCTCGGACAGGGTGGTTCCTCAATGAGCAGTTCTTC.

V and J are TRBV5-6 and TRBJ1-1, with D perhaps TRBD1 (6 bases). The germline gives CDR1 SGHDT, CDR2 YYEEEE. Trimming pared 1 base from V and 10 bases from J, leaving 14 bases between. The CDR3 loop spans 13 amino acids. CDR3 nucleotide sequence: TGTGCCAGCAGCTTGTACAGGGTCCCTGGAGCTTTCTTT. This translates into CASSLYRVPGAFF.

In regard to this clone: The sample holds other DNA sequences that translate to the same CDR3. The V and J genes are TRBV9 and TRBJ2-7; no reliable D call. The CDR3 length is 13 residues. The V gene lost 0 bases and the J gene lost 4 bases, with 8 bases spanning the gap. The V gene's germline CDR1 is SGDLS and CDR2 YYNGEE. The CDR3 region is CASSVDDAYEQYF. The CDR3 DNA follows: TGTGCCAGCAGCGTAGATGACGCTTACGAGCAGTACTTC.

The rearrangement links TRBV19 to TRBJ2-5, with 10 bases fitting TRBD1. CDR3 length: 13 amino acids. J lost 5 bases, V lost 10 bases, and 7 bases had no gene match. The germline CDR1 and CDR2 sequences are LNHDA and SQIVND (reference sequence). The CDR3 DNA reads TGTGCCACGGGACAGGGGCGGAGGGAGACCCAGTACTTC. Translated, it gives CATGQGRRETQYF. Full variable domain (rest looked up from reference TRBV19 and TRBJ2-5): DGGITQSPKYLFRKEGQNVTLSCEQNLNHDAMYWYRQDPGQGLRLIYYSQIVNDFQKGDIAEGYSVSREKKESFPLTVTSAQKNPTAFYLCATGQGRRETQYFGPGTRLLVL.

With regard to this clone: No DNA is shown, since the ends of the CDR3 on it are uncertain; the CDR3 is the one TCRdb lists. The CDR3 loop is CASSVQNFGNEKLFF. This chain connects TRBV19 to TRBJ1-4. The CDR3 is 15 amino acids in total, end residues counted. Germline CDR1 reads LNHDA; CDR2 reads SQIVND (reference sequence).

This clone showed up just once. The chain employs TRBV19 and TRBJ1-1, with D hard to call. Trimming removed 4 bases from V and 0 bases from J, with 9 bases in between. The CDR3 covers 14 residues. Per the germline V gene, CDR1 is LNHDA and CDR2 is SQIVND (reference sequence). The CDR3 nucleotides read TGTGCCAGTAGTAGGGAAATGATGAACACTGAAGCTTTCTTT. Protein product: CASSREMMNTEAFF.

This rearrangement joins TRBV5-8 to TRBJ1-2, with unresolved D. The CDR3 contains 14 residues. Germline CDR1 reads SGHTS; CDR2 reads YDEGEE. The V end was cut by 0 bases, the J end by 8 bases, with 14 bases between. The CDR3: CASSLVRGGIGYTF. The CDR3 DNA sequence: TGTGCCAGCAGCTTGGTCCGGGGAGGAATAGGCTACACCTTC.

The chain joins TRBV3-1 (or the pseudogene TRBV3-2) to TRBJ1-3; 8 bases line up with TRBD1. The CDR3 loop spans 14 amino acids. Looked up from germline, CDR1 is LGHDT and CDR2 is YNNKEL (reference sequence). V shed 8 bases and J 2 bases; nucleotides not matched to a gene: 5. The CDR3 here is CASRTGGAGNTIYF. DNA of the CDR3: TGTGCCAGCCGAACAGGGGGGGCTGGAAACACCATATATTTT.